These T cell receptor beta chains were read from a single sample in a study of Tregs in tolerant kidney transplant recipients. Libraries were prepared by immunoSEQ multiplex PCR; TCRdb keeps only in-frame clonotypes and omits some of them. The top ten clones hold 0.46% of a sample with approximately 93,000 clones, 80% to 95% of them seen once. The sequencing used CD4+ T cells from blood, collected before the transplant. Receptors originate from a human donor who received a combined kidney and bone marrow transplant. CDR3s include the opening cysteine and the closing phenylalanine or tryptophan. The order of the fields is V gene, clone size, J gene, D gene, CDR3 protein, CDR3 DNA. A D gene is named only where the DNA matches it firmly. Clone size is given for some rows only: seen once, a few or many times, or a class if the clone is expanded.

>TRBV5-1|once|TRBJ1-4|TRBD1
CASSPTGGWGEKLFF
TGCGCCAGCAGCCCCACAGGGGGATGGGGAGAAAAACTGTTTTTT
>TRBV18|-|TRBJ2-7|-
CASSPEWTVEQYF
TGTGCCAGCTCACCCGAATGGACAGTCGAGCAGTACTTC
>TRBV7-2|-|TRBJ2-3|TRBD2
CASSSAGGGGVTDTQYF
TGTGCCAGCAGCTCGGCGGGCGGCGGGGGGGTGACAGATACGCAGTATTTT
>TRBV19|once|TRBJ2-2|TRBD2
CASSIDLAGGPGELFF
TGTGCCAGTAGTATAGATCTAGCGGGGGGGCCCGGGGAGCTGTTTTTT
>TRBV6-6|few|TRBJ2-7|TRBD2
CASKASGSSYEQYF
TGTGCCAGCAAAGCTAGCGGGAGCTCCTACGAGCAGTACTTC
>TRBV7-3|-|TRBJ2-1|TRBD2
CASSLGGGSREQFF
TGTGCCAGCAGCTTAGGCGGGGGGTCGCGTGAGCAGTTCTTC
>TRBV2|-|TRBJ2-4|-
CASAGQLKNIQYF
TGTGCCAGCGCGGGACAGCTCAAAAACATTCAGTACTTC
>TRBV7-2|-|TRBJ2-1|TRBD1
CASSADRDNEQFF
TGTGCCAGCAGCGCGGACAGGGATAATGAGCAGTTCTTC
>TRBV10-3|-|TRBJ2-7|TRBD1
CAISPGQGADEQYF
TGTGCCATCAGTCCGGGACAGGGGGCGGACGAGCAGTACTTC
>TRBV18|-|TRBJ1-2|TRBD1
CASSPTGGDYGYTF
TGTGCCAGCTCACCTACAGGGGGTGACTATGGCTACACCTTC
>TRBV7-8|-|TRBJ2-5|-
CASSPGHPQETQYF
TGTGCCAGCAGCCCCGGACATCCCCAAGAGACCCAGTACTTC
>TRBV11-2|-|TRBJ2-1|-
CASSSPRGPYNEQFF
TGTGCCAGCAGCTCACCCCGCGGCCCTTACAATGAGCAGTTCTTC
>TRBV19|-|TRBJ2-5|-
CASRPRLVGGQGTQYF
TGTGCCAGTAGACCTAGACTAGTCGGGGGGCAAGGGACCCAGTACTTC
>TRBV7-9|once|TRBJ2-7|TRBD2
CASSLAGADYEQYF
TGTGCCAGCAGCCTAGCGGGAGCAGACTACGAGCAGTACTTC
>TRBV7-9|-|TRBJ2-7|-
CASSGGSYEQYF
TGTGCCAGCAGTGGAGGTTCCTACGAGCAGTACTTC
>TRBV10-3|once|TRBJ2-7|-
CAISPRLEGYEQYF
TGTGCCATCAGTCCAAGACTCGAAGGATACGAGCAGTACTTC
>TRBV7-2|-|TRBJ1-1|-
CASSFRTGGGTEAFF
TGTGCCAGCAGCTTTCGGACTGGTGGTGGGACTGAAGCTTTCTTT
>TRBV2|-|TRBJ2-3|-
CASRVEADTQYF
TGTGCCTCACGAGTGGAGGCAGATACGCAGTATTTT
>TRBV9|-|TRBJ2-7|-
CASSVDARGSSYEQYF
TGTGCCAGCAGCGTAGACGCCCGAGGCTCCTCCTACGAGCAGTACTTC
>TRBV7-8|-|TRBJ2-7|TRBD1
CASSPWDSLWYEQYF
TGTGCCAGCAGCCCCTGGGACAGTTTGTGGTACGAGCAGTACTTC
>TRBV7-3|once|TRBJ1-1|-
CASSELGGRNTEAFF
TGTGCCAGCAGCGAACTGGGGGGTCGGAACACTGAAGCTTTCTTT
>TRBV19|once|TRBJ1-1|TRBD1
CASSVPWRGLVSRVNTEAFF
TGTGCCAGTAGTGTGCCATGGAGGGGGCTCGTTTCGAGGGTGAACACTGAAGCTTTCTTT
>TRBV11-1|-|TRBJ2-2|-
CASSSKRTGEVNTGELFF
TGTGCCAGCAGCTCTAAAAGAACAGGGGAGGTCAACACCGGGGAGCTGTTTTTT
>TRBV2|-|TRBJ1-2|-
CASKRGWGYTF
TGTGCCAGCAAGAGAGGGTGGGGCTACACCTTC
>TRBV2|few|TRBJ2-5|-
CASSEAVARGETQYF
TGTGCCAGCAGTGAAGCAGTAGCTAGGGGAGAGACCCAGTACTTC
>TRBV5-4|-|TRBJ2-5|TRBD1
CASSLRTGAHQETQYF
TGTGCCAGCAGCTTGAGGACAGGGGCGCACCAAGAGACCCAGTACTTC
>TRBV5-4|-|TRBJ2-5|-
CASSLRAGATQYF
TGTGCCAGCAGCTTGCGGGCGGGGGCGACCCAGTACTTC
>TRBV19|-|TRBJ2-7|TRBD1
CASSIQTGSVGEQYF
TGTGCCAGTAGTATTCAGACAGGGTCCGTCGGCGAGCAGTACTTC
>TRBV5-1|once|TRBJ2-3|-
CASSSSPDTQYF
TGCGCCAGCAGCTCCTCCCCAGATACGCAGTATTTT
>TRBV18|-|TRBJ2-1|TRBD2
CASTLSGRVHNEQFF
TGTGCCAGCACACTTAGCGGGAGGGTCCACAATGAGCAGTTCTTC
>TRBV19|-|TRBJ2-7|TRBD2
CASRKSGTNSYEQYF
TGTGCCAGTAGGAAATCCGGGACTAATTCCTACGAGCAGTACTTC
>TRBV14|-|TRBJ2-1|TRBD2
CASSQEAPTSGTYNEQFF
TGTGCCAGCAGCCAAGAGGCCCCTACTAGCGGGACCTACAATGAGCAGTTCTTC